This T cell receptor (beta chain) came from a study of graft-versus-host responses after intestinal transplantation. Study-level information: All recipients were transplanted with multivisceral, liver-intestinal, or isolated intestinal grafts. Tacrolimus plus steroids were given to all recipients for about 3 years, preceded by anti-thymocyte globulin induction.

The V segment lost 3 bases and the J segment 5 bases; nucleotides outside the gene matches: 7. This CDR3 has 16 residues. Germline CDR1 reads LGHNA; CDR2 reads YSLEER. Study outcomes and limitations: Graft-versus-host to host-versus-graft clonal ratios in allografts were high in patients with graft-donor T cell macrochimerism. Recipient-marrow GvH clones were detected, some having first appeared in ileum or blood.

As regards this clone: What it binds is unknown.

Some clones are missing from TCRdb's copy, which holds only in-frame ones; the method was immunoSEQ multiplex PCR. The profile covers tens of thousands of clones, with 90% to 95% appearing a single time and around 1.7% taken by the ten largest. The rearrangement joins TRBV4-3 to TRBJ2-1, with 10 bases fitting TRBD2. The material sequenced was unstimulated CD8+ T cells sorted from spleen or lymph node cells, taken before transplant. This TCR came from a human donor who was the organ donor for an intestinal transplant. The CDR3 loop is CASSHGPGLANNEQFF. The CDR3 bases are TGCGCCAGCAGCCATGGACCGGGACTAGCGAACAATGAGCAGTTCTTC.